Listed below are T cell receptor beta chains from one sample, sequenced in a study of molecular identifiers for immune sequencing clone quantification. TCRdb reprocessed the PCR reads via MiXCR and lists one record per CDR3 protein. The data hold over 550,000 distinct CDR3 sequences, with 25% observed a single time. Input material: naive CD8+ T cells from blood, with Jurkat cell RNA spiked in. Receptors were obtained from a human donor in good health. Some libraries in this study had Jurkat cell RNA spiked in. Both conserved end residues are part of each CDR3. Each record gives: D gene, V gene, clone size, J gene, CDR3 DNA, CDR3 protein. D genes are given only for firm matches. Size values are once, few and many counts, or a class for expanded clones, and some rows have none.

D: TRBD1
V: TRBV19
size: .
J: TRBJ2-5
DNA: TGTGCCTGTAGTATTGAGGGGGCCGGAGGCGAGACCCAGTACTTC
CDR3: CACSIEGAGGETQYF

D: .
V: TRBV3-1
size: .
J: TRBJ1-4
DNA: TGTGCCAGCAGCCAAGATCGATCGGCAGGGCCTAATGAAAAACTGTTTTTT
CDR3: CASSQDRSAGPNEKLFF

D: TRBD2
V: TRBV4-3
size: many
J: TRBJ2-3
DNA: TGCGCCAGCAGCCAGATAGCGGGAGGGAGGGCAGATACGCAGTATTTT
CDR3: CASSQIAGGRADTQYF

D: .
V: TRBV6-5
size: .
J: TRBJ1-1
DNA: TGTGCCAGCAGCCAATGGACGGCCCCTAACATGGACACTGAAGCTTTCTTT
CDR3: CASSQWTAPNMDTEAFF

D: .
V: TRBV7-9
size: many
J: TRBJ2-2
DNA: TGTGCCAGCAGCCCGTTGAACACCGGGGAGCTGTTTTTT
CDR3: CASSPLNTGELFF

D: .
V: TRBV27
size: many
J: TRBJ2-3
DNA: TGTGCCAGCAGTTTCATCCTAGCGACTAGCACAGATACGCAGTATTTT
CDR3: CASSFILATSTDTQYF

D: TRBD1
V: TRBV12-3/TRBV12-4
size: few
J: TRBJ2-2
DNA: TGTGCCAGCGGATCCCCTAGGGACAGGGGCACCGGGGAGCTGTTTTTT
CDR3: CASGSPRDRGTGELFF

D: .
V: TRBV5-6
size: few
J: TRBJ2-7
DNA: TGTGCCAGCAGCTTGGAAGGACAGATCTACGAGCAGTACTTC
CDR3: CASSLEGQIYEQYF

D: TRBD1
V: TRBV11-2
size: .
J: TRBJ2-3
DNA: TGTGCCAGCAACCTAGGGACAGGGGGCGGTTCAGATATGCAGTATTTT
CDR3: CASNLGTGGGSDMQYF

D: .
V: TRBV7-2
size: .
J: TRBJ1-2
DNA: TGTGCCAGCACCCCAACCCCGGGACCAAGTAACTGTGGCTACACCTTC
CDR3: CASTPTPGPSNCGYTF

D: TRBD1
V: TRBV30
size: few
J: TRBJ2-1
DNA: TGTGCCTGGAGTACAGGGGTTGGGCACAATGAGCAGTTCTTC
CDR3: CAWSTGVGHNEQFF

D: TRBD1
V: TRBV6-1
size: .
J: TRBJ2-1
DNA: TGTGCCAGCAGTGAGGGCCTTTGGGACAGCGATAATGAGCAGTTCTTC
CDR3: CASSEGLWDSDNEQFF

D: TRBD2
V: TRBV4-3
size: many
J: TRBJ2-7
DNA: TGCGCCAGCAGCCCTGGCGTAGCTAGCGGGACCTACGAGCAGTACTTC
CDR3: CASSPGVASGTYEQYF

D: .
V: TRBV20-1
size: many
J: TRBJ1-1
DNA: TGCAGTGCTAGAAAGACGGTGAACACTGAAGCTTTCTTT
CDR3: CSARKTVNTEAFF

D: .
V: TRBV7-9
size: many
J: TRBJ2-3
DNA: TGTGCCAGCAGCATCGGCAGAACAGATACGCAGTATTTT
CDR3: CASSIGRTDTQYF

D: .
V: TRBV7-9
size: many
J: TRBJ2-4
DNA: TGTGCCAGCAGCTCATCTCTAGGAGTTAAAAACATTCAGTACTTC
CDR3: CASSSSLGVKNIQYF

D: TRBD1
V: TRBV12-3/TRBV12-4
size: .
J: TRBJ1-5
DNA: TGTGCCAGCACACCGGGACAGGGCGCGCCCCAGCATTTT
CDR3: CASTPGQGAPQHF

D: .
V: TRBV6-5
size: few
J: TRBJ1-1
DNA: TGTGCCAGCAGCCCAGTGGGGGGGGGAGGCACTGAAGCTTTCTTT
CDR3: CASSPVGGGGTEAFF

D: .
V: TRBV27
size: few
J: TRBJ2-1
DNA: TGTGCCAGCAGTTCGGTCGGGGTGGGAGGCCCAAGTTACAATGAGCAGTTCTTC
CDR3: CASSSVGVGGPSYNEQFF

D: .
V: TRBV2
size: many
J: TRBJ1-2
DNA: TGTGCCAGCAGTGAAGGCTATGGCTACACCTTC
CDR3: CASSEGYGYTF

D: TRBD1
V: TRBV3-1
size: many
J: TRBJ2-2
DNA: TGTGCCAGCAGCCAACGCGCCTGGACAGGGCAGAACACCGGGGAGCTGTTTTTT
CDR3: CASSQRAWTGQNTGELFF

D: TRBD1
V: TRBV5-1
size: many
J: TRBJ2-5
DNA: TGCGCCAGCAGCTCATTAGGTACAGGGGAACGCGAGACCCAGTACTTC
CDR3: CASSSLGTGERETQYF

D: .
V: TRBV6-2/TRBV6-3
size: few
J: TRBJ2-3
DNA: TGTGCCAGCAGTTACTGGCAGGGGCTCACAGATACGCAGTATTTT
CDR3: CASSYWQGLTDTQYF

D: .
V: TRBV5-8
size: .
J: TRBJ2-2
DNA: TGTGCCAGCAGCTGGGACGTGAACACCGGGGAGCTGTTTTTT
CDR3: CASSWDVNTGELFF

D: TRBD2
V: TRBV20-1
size: .
J: TRBJ2-3
DNA: TGCAGTGCTTTACCTAGCGGACGTACCCAAAACACAGTTACGCAGTATTTT
CDR3: CSALPSGRTQNTVTQYF

D: .
V: TRBV4-1
size: .
J: TRBJ2-3
DNA: TGCGCCAGCAGCCAAGCCGTAGATACGCAGTATTTT
CDR3: CASSQAVDTQYF

D: .
V: TRBV4-1
size: .
J: TRBJ2-2
DNA: TGCGCCAGCAGCCGAGATTCAGGGGGGCGTACCGGGGAGCTGTTTTTT
CDR3: CASSRDSGGRTGELFF

D: .
V: TRBV20-1
size: few
J: TRBJ2-3
DNA: TGCAGTGCTCGGGCCGTTCTGACTAGCACAGATACGCAGTATTTT
CDR3: CSARAVLTSTDTQYF

D: TRBD1
V: TRBV19
size: few
J: TRBJ1-5
DNA: TGTGCCAGTAGTACAGACGACAGGGGTAATCAGCCCCAGCATTTT
CDR3: CASSTDDRGNQPQHF

D: TRBD2
V: TRBV5-1
size: many
J: TRBJ2-3
DNA: TGCGCCAGCAGCTTGGTGGCGAGCGGGGCAGATACGCAGTATTTT
CDR3: CASSLVASGADTQYF

D: TRBD2
V: TRBV7-9
size: few
J: TRBJ2-2
DNA: TGTGCCAGCAGCTTAGCGCGGGGGGGAGCGAACACCGGGGAGCTGTTTTTT
CDR3: CASSLARGGANTGELFF

D: TRBD1
V: TRBV4-1
size: .
J: TRBJ2-7
DNA: TGCGCCAGCAGCCAATCCGGGACAGGGACCTACGAGCAGTACTTC
CDR3: CASSQSGTGTYEQYF

D: .
V: TRBV19
size: few
J: TRBJ2-2
DNA: TGTGCCAGTAGTAAGGACGGATCGAACACCGGGGAGCTGTTTTTT
CDR3: CASSKDGSNTGELFF

D: .
V: TRBV29-1
size: .
J: TRBJ1-1
DNA: TGCAGCGTCGCGATTAGGGGGAACACTGAAGCTTTCTTT
CDR3: CSVAIRGNTEAFF

D: .
V: TRBV7-9
size: many
J: TRBJ2-3
DNA: TGTGCCAGCAGCTACCCTAGCACAGATACGCAGTATTTT
CDR3: CASSYPSTDTQYF

D: .
V: TRBV5-4
size: few
J: TRBJ1-2
DNA: TGTGCCAGCAGACTCGGACCGAAGTTGTCTGGCTACACCTTC
CDR3: CASRLGPKLSGYTF

D: .
V: TRBV6-2/TRBV6-3
size: .
J: TRBJ2-7
DNA: TGTGCCAGCACCCCCTCCTACGAGCAGTACTTC
CDR3: CASTPSYEQYF

D: .
V: TRBV11-2
size: few
J: TRBJ2-7
DNA: TGTGCCAGCAGCTTAGGAAACGGCTACGAGCAGTACTTC
CDR3: CASSLGNGYEQYF

D: .
V: TRBV2
size: .
J: TRBJ1-1
DNA: TGTGCCAGCAGTGAAGGGGCCCTCAGCACTGAGGCTTTCTTT
CDR3: CASSEGALSTEAFF

D: TRBD1
V: TRBV19
size: .
J: TRBJ2-7
DNA: TGTGCCAGTAGTATTGGGCAGGGGGTCCCCTACGAGCAGTACTTC
CDR3: CASSIGQGVPYEQYF

D: .
V: TRBV7-6
size: .
J: TRBJ2-2
DNA: TGTGCCAGCAGCCTACCGACAGGCCGAGAAACCGGGGAGCTGTTTTTT
CDR3: CASSLPTGRETGELFF

D: .
V: TRBV12-3/TRBV12-4
size: few
J: TRBJ1-1
DNA: TGTGCCAGCAGTTCGGAGCTAATGAACACTGAAGCTTTCTTT
CDR3: CASSSELMNTEAFF

D: TRBD2
V: TRBV20-1
size: .
J: TRBJ2-1
DNA: TGCAGTGCTTGGACTAGCGGGAGCTACAATGAGCAGTTCTTC
CDR3: CSAWTSGSYNEQFF

D: TRBD1
V: TRBV27
size: few
J: TRBJ1-2
DNA: TGTGCCAGCAGTTTCTCCACCGGGACAGCATTCTATGGCTACACCTTC
CDR3: CASSFSTGTAFYGYTF

D: TRBD1
V: TRBV3-1
size: .
J: TRBJ1-5
DNA: TGTGCCAGCAGCCAAGTTAAAGAGACAGGGGGTTTTCAGCCCCAGCATTTT
CDR3: CASSQVKETGGFQPQHF

D: TRBD2
V: TRBV19
size: few
J: TRBJ2-2
DNA: TGTGCCAGTAATCAGATGGGCAGCGGGAGAGGGACCGGGGAGCTGTTTTTT
CDR3: CASNQMGSGRGTGELFF

D: TRBD2
V: TRBV2
size: .
J: TRBJ2-3
DNA: TGTGCCAGCAGTGAAGGCGTTTGGCTAGCGGGGGGAGTGGGAGCAGATACGCAGTATTTT
CDR3: CASSEGVWLAGGVGADTQYF

D: TRBD2
V: TRBV19
size: .
J: TRBJ2-1
DNA: TGTGCCAGTAGTACTTACACTAGCGGGGGGTTAAATGAGCAGTTCTTC
CDR3: CASSTYTSGGLNEQFF

D: .
V: TRBV28
size: few
J: TRBJ1-5
DNA: TGTGCCAGCAGTTCCGACTCGGAGGGCAATCAGCCCCAGCATTTT
CDR3: CASSSDSEGNQPQHF

D: .
V: TRBV9
size: .
J: TRBJ2-3
DNA: TGTGCCAGCAGCACCACCCAGGCTTTCACAGATACGCAGTATTTT
CDR3: CASSTTQAFTDTQYF

D: .
V: TRBV7-2
size: .
J: TRBJ2-5
DNA: TGTGCCAGCAGCAGCCCCACCAGGGGCCAAGGGACCCAGTACTTC
CDR3: CASSSPTRGQGTQYF

D: .
V: TRBV7-2
size: many
J: TRBJ2-7
DNA: TGTGCCAGCAGCTTAGTAGCCGGTGACTACGAGCAGTACTTC
CDR3: CASSLVAGDYEQYF

D: .
V: TRBV9
size: .
J: TRBJ2-5
DNA: TGTGCCAGCAGCCCCGGTTCCCAGTACTTC
CDR3: CASSPGSQYF